These T cell receptor beta chains were read from a single sample in a study of cytomegalovirus exposure and HLA in healthy donors. Profiling relied on immunoSEQ multiplex PCR, and the TCRdb table lists in-frame clones only, not all of them. The sample has about 160,000 clones; around 79% are singletons. Material for sequencing was PBMCs. All receptors come from a woman aged 35 to 49 in good health and CMV-seronegative. The CDR3 runs from the conserved cysteine through the conserved F or W. The D gene is left open where the match is weak. Rows may omit the clone size; those that give it use once, few, many or a size class.

d_call clone_size j_call v_call cdr3_nt cdr3_aa
TRBD1 . TRBJ2-7 TRBV18 TGTGCCAGCTCACAACCGGGACAGGGGACCTACGAGCAGTACTTC CASSQPGQGTYEQYF
TRBD1 . TRBJ2-7 TRBV4-1 TGCGCCAGCAGCAGCATCAGGGGGAACGCCTACGAGCAGTACTTC CASSSIRGNAYEQYF
. . TRBJ2-7 TRBV2 TGTGCCAGCAGAGAAACGTTAGCGGAAAGCTCCTACGAGCAGTACTTC CASRETLAESSYEQYF
. . TRBJ2-3 TRBV7-9 TGTGCCAGCAGCCTCCCCTGGGGGACAACGTCGAGCACAGATACGCAGTATTTT CASSLPWGTTSSTDTQYF
. . TRBJ2-3 TRBV9 TGTGCCAGCAGCGTAGCAGGGTTCACAGATACGCAGTATTTT CASSVAGFTDTQYF
. . TRBJ1-2 TRBV4-1 TGCGCCAGCAGCCAAGAGGGGCGGGGGATTACCTATGGCTACACCTTC CASSQEGRGITYGYTF
TRBD2 . TRBJ2-7 TRBV4-1 TGCGCCAGCAGCCAAGATGCGGGGGGAGCAAGTCGCTACGAGCAGTACTTC CASSQDAGGASRYEQYF
. . TRBJ1-6 TRBV7-3 TGTGCCAGCAGCTTCCGCGACAGACACGAGCCTAATTCACCCCTCCACTTT CASSFRDRHEPNSPLHF
TRBD2 . TRBJ2-1 TRBV7-8 TGTGCCAGCAGTTTCCTGATCCGGGAGGATGAGCAGTTCTTC CASSFLIREDEQFF
TRBD2 . TRBJ2-5 TRBV10-3 TGTGCCATCAGGGAGGGACTAGCGGGAGAGACCCAGTACTTC CAIREGLAGETQYF
. large TRBJ1-5 TRBV6-1 TGTGCCAGCTGGCAACATAGCAATCAGCCCCAGCATTTT CASWQHSNQPQHF
. . TRBJ1-1 TRBV7-3 TGTGCCAGCAGCTTTACAGGCAACACTGAAGCTTTCTTT CASSFTGNTEAFF
. . TRBJ1-1 TRBV4-1 TGCGCCAGCAGCCAAGCAGGGGTGGGCACTGAAGCTTTCTTT CASSQAGVGTEAFF
. . TRBJ2-1 TRBV27 TGTGCCAGCAGATTTGCCGTGAGCTCCTACAATGAGCAGTTCTTC CASRFAVSSYNEQFF
TRBD1 once TRBJ2-5 TRBV5-4 TGTGCCAGCAGCTCAAGACAGGGGTCACAAGAGACCCAGTACTTC CASSSRQGSQETQYF
. . TRBJ2-5 TRBV5-8 TGTGCCAGCAGGCTTCTGGGACAACAGACCCAGTACTTC CASRLLGQQTQYF
TRBD2 . TRBJ2-1 TRBV14 TGTGCCAGCAGTCGACCGGGACTAGGTCGTAATGAGCAGTTCTTC CASSRPGLGRNEQFF
. . TRBJ1-5 TRBV5-4 TGTGCCAGCAGCTTGGACGGACACAATAGCAATCAGCCCCAGCATTTT CASSLDGHNSNQPQHF
. few TRBJ2-7 TRBV4-1 TGCGCCAGCAGCCAAGAACCTACCTACGAGCAGTACTTC CASSQEPTYEQYF
TRBD2 . TRBJ2-7 TRBV5-1 TGCGCCAGCAGCTGGGGACTAGCGGGGTTTTCCTACGAGCAGTACTTC CASSWGLAGFSYEQYF
. . TRBJ2-2 TRBV11-2 TGTGCCAGCAGCAAACTTACCGGGGAGCTGTTTTTT CASSKLTGELFF
. . TRBJ2-5 TRBV7-7 TGTGCCAGCAGCTTAATCACTGGTGGAGAGACCCAGTACTTC CASSLITGGETQYF
TRBD1 once TRBJ2-5 TRBV5-1 TGCGCCAGCAGCGGACAGGGGGCCGGTTTAGAGACCCAGTACTTC CASSGQGAGLETQYF
. . TRBJ1-1 TRBV9 TGTGCCAGCAGCGCGGGCCCGGGGTACTCTTTCAGAAATAACACTGAAGCTTTCTTT CASSAGPGYSFRNNTEAFF
. . TRBJ2-3 TRBV5-1 TGCGCCAGCAGCTTGTTGTCTTCGGGAGATACGCAGTATTTT CASSLLSSGDTQYF
TRBD2 . TRBJ2-1 TRBV18 TGTGCCAGCTCACTGGCGGGGGGGCCGAATGAGCAGTTCTTC CASSLAGGPNEQFF
. . TRBJ1-2 TRBV29-1 TGCAGCGATCTAAAGGGGGGGGGCGGCTACACCTTC CSDLKGGGGYTF
. . TRBJ1-5 TRBV12-5 TGTGCTAGTGGTTTGGTAGCGCAGCGTGAAACCTATAGCAATCAGCCCCAGCATTTT CASGLVAQRETYSNQPQHF
. . TRBJ2-1 TRBV5-1 TGCGCCAGCAGTGGGGGGGCGGTCTACAATGAGCAGTTCTTC CASSGGAVYNEQFF
. . TRBJ1-2 TRBV28 TGTGCCAGCAGCCGACAGGCCTATGGCTACACCTTC CASSRQAYGYTF
TRBD1 . TRBJ1-6 TRBV2 TGTGCCAGTTCAAGGACAGGGCTGAATTCACCCCTCCACTTT CASSRTGLNSPLHF